This T cell receptor beta chain emerged from a study of post-analysis software for immune sequencing data. Study as a whole: Disease trajectories encompassed relapsing-remitting, secondary progressive and progressive-relapsing multiple sclerosis. Study-level points and caveats: Multiple sclerosis patients had significantly lower normalized Chao1 diversity than controls. Strong co-clustering by F measure was evident for samples that had been prepared in the same batch. The study found TRBV5-6, TRBV5-1 and TRBV20-1 among five TRBV segments more frequent in patients than controls.

Only a few counts were recorded for this clonotype. Its cognate antigen is unknown. Libraries were made from TCR beta cDNA, and they carried unique molecular identifiers. Starting from approximately 0.95 to 9.8 million T cells, the study yielded about half a million cDNA molecules. TCRdb called the PCR reads again in MiXCR, with one record for every CDR3 protein. The sample lists 150,000 to 200,000 distinct CDR3 sequences; 25% to 35% were seen once. The V gene's germline CDR1 is SQVTM and CDR2 ANQGSEA. The ends were cut back, 3 bases at V and 3 bases at J, with 8 bases in the middle. CDR3 length equals 12 residues.

Sequenced sample: blood. The rearrangement uses TRBV29-1 and TRBJ1-2, with unresolved D. The clonotype was recovered from a girl under 18 with multiple sclerosis. CDR3 bases: TGCAGCGTTGAGCGGGAAGACTATGGCTACACCTTC. Protein sequence: CSVEREDYGYTF.